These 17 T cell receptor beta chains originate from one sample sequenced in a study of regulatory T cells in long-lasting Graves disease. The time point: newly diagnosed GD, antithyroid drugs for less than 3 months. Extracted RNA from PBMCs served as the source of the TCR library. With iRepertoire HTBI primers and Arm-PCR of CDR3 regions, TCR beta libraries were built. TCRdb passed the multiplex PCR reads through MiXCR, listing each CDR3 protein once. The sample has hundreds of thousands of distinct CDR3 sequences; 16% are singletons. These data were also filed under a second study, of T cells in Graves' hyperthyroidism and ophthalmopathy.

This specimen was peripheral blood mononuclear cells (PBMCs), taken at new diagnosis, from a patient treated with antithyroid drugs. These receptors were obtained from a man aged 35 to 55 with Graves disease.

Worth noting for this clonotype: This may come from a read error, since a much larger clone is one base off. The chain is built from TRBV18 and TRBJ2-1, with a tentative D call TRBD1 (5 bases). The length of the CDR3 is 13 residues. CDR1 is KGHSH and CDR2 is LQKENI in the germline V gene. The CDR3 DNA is TGTGCCAGCTCATGGACATCTTACAATGAGCAGTCCTTC. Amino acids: CASSWTSYNEQSF.

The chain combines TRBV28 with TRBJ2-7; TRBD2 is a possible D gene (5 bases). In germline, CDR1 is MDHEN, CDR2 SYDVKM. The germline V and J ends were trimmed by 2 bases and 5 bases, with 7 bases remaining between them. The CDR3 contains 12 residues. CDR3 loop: CASSLIGDEQYF. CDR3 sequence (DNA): TGTGCCAGCAGTTTAATCGGGGACGAGCAGTACTTC.

As DNA, the CDR3 is TGTGCCAGCAGCCCCGTGGGACAGCCCAATGAGCAGTTCTTC. This encodes CASSPVGQPNEQFF. This sequence joins TRBV6-1 and TRBJ2-1; 7 bases fit TRBD1. The germline V gene encodes CDR1 MNHNS and CDR2 SASEGT. The CDR3 runs to 14 residues. J was trimmed by 6 bases and V by 6 bases; bases with no gene match: 8.

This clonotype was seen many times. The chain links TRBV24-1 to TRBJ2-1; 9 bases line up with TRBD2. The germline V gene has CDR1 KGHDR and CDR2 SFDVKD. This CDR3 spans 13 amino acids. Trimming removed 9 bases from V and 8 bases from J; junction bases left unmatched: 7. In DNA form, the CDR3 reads TGTGCCACCGCACGCGGGGGGGCGGATGAGCAGTTCTTC. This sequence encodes CATARGGADEQFF.

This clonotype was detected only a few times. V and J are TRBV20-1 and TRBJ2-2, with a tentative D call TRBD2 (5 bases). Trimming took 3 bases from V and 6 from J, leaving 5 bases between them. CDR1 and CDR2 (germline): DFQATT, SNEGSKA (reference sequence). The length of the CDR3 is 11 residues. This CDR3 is CSARRAGELFF. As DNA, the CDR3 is TGCAGTGCTAGGAGGGCCGGGGAGCTGTTTTTT.

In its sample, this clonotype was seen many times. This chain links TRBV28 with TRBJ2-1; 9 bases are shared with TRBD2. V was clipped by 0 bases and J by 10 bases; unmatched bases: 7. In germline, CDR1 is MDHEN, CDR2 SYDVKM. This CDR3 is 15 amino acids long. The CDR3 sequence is CASSLWRGGTEEQFF. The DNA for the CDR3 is TGTGCCAGCAGTTTATGGCGGGGGGGCACGGAGGAGCAGTTCTTC.

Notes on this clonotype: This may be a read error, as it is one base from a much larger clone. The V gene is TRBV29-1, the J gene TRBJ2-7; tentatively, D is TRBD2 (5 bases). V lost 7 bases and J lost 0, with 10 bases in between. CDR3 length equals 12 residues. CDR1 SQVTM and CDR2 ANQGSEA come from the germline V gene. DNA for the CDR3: TGCAGCGCTGAGGGCGACTCCTACGAGCAGTACTTC. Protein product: CSAEGDSYEQYF.

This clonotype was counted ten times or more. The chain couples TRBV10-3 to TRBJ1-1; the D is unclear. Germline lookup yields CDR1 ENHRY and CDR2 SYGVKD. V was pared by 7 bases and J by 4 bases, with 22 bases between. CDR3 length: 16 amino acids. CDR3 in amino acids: CAITGPDPGLVTEAFF. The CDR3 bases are TGTGCCATCACCGGTCCCGACCCCGGCTTGGTCACTGAAGCTTTCTTT.

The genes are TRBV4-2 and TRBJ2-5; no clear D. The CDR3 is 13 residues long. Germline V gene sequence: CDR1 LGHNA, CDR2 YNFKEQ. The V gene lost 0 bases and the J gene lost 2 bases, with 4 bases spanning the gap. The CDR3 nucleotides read TGTGCCAGCAGCCAAGATGCACAAGAGACCCAGTACTTC. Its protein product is CASSQDAQETQYF.

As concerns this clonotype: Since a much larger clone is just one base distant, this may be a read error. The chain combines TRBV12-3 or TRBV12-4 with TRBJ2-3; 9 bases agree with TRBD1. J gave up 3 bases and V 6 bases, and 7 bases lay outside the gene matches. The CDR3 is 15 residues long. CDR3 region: CASSSWTGETDTQYF. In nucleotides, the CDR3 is TGTGCCAGCAGCTCCTGGACAGGGGAGACAGATACGCAGTATTTT.

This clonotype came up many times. DNA for the CDR3: TGTGCCAGCAGCTTAGCTGGTTGGCTGCCCCAGCATTTT. Translation: CASSLAGWLPQHF. The V gene is TRBV7-2, the J gene TRBJ1-5; D gene ambiguous. The CDR3 extends over 13 amino acids. Trimming cost V 0 bases and J 9 bases, with 9 bases left between them. Germline V CDR1 and CDR2: SGHTA, FQGNSA.

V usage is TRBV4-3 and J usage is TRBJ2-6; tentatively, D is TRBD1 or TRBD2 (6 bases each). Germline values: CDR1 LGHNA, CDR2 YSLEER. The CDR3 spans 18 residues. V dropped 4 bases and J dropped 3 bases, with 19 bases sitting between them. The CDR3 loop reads CASSREGSGAYGANVLTF. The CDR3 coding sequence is TGCGCCAGCAGCCGCGAAGGATCGGGGGCATATGGGGCCAACGTCCTGACTTTC.

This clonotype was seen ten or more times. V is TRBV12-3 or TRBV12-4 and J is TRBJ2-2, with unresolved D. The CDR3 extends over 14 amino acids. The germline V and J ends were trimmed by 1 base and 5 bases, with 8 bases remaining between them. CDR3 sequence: CASSLVGKTGELFF. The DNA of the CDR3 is TGTGCCAGCAGTTTAGTGGGAAAGACCGGGGAGCTGTTTTTT.

The CDR3 region has the DNA TGTGCCAGCAGTGACCGTCTGGGGACTAGCGGGGGGGCGTCCGGGGAGCTGTTTTTT. Residues: CASSDRLGTSGGASGELFF. V usage is TRBV6-1 and J usage is TRBJ2-2; TRBD2 aligns across 16 bases. From germline, CDR1 is MNHNS and CDR2 SASEGT. The CDR3 is 19 amino acids. The V gene end was trimmed by 3 bases and the J gene end by 6 bases; junction bases not matched to a gene: 10.

The DNA for the CDR3 is TGTGCCAGCAGCGCCCAGGGATCTGGGGCCAACGTCCTGACTTTC. Its protein product is CASSAQGSGANVLTF. The V gene is TRBV9, the J gene TRBJ2-6; maybe TRBD1 (5 bases). Germline CDR1 and CDR2: SGDLS and YYNGEE. V shed 3 bases and J shed 1 base, with 8 bases lying between them. The CDR3 runs to 15 residues. Looking up the rest from reference TRBV9 and TRBJ2-6 gives the full variable domain: DSGVTQTPKHLITATGQRVTLRCSPRSGDLSVYWYQQSLDQGLQFLIQYYNGEERAKGNILERFSAQQFPDLHSELNLSSLELGDSALYFCASSAQGSGANVLTFGAGSRLTVL.

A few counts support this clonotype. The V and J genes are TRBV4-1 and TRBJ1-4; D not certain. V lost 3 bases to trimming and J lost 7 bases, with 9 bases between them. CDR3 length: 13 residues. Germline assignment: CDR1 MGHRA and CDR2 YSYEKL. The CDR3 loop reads CASSQMEGEKLFF. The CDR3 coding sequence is TGCGCCAGCAGCCAGATGGAGGGTGAAAAACTGTTTTTT.

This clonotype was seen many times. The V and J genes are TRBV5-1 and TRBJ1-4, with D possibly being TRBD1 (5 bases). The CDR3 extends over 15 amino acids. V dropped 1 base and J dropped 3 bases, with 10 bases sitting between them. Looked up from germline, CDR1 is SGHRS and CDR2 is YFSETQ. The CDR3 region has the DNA TGCGCCAGCAGCTTGTCCAGGGCGTCTAATGAAAAACTGTTTTTT. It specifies CASSLSRASNEKLFF.